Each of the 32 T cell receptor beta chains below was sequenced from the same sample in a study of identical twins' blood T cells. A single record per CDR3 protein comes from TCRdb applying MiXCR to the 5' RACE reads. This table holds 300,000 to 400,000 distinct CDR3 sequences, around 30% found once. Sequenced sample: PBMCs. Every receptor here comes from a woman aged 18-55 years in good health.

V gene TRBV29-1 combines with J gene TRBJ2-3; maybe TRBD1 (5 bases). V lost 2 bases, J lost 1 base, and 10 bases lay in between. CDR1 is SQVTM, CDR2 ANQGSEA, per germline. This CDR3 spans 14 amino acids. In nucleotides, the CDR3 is TGCAGCGTTGAATACCTAGGGGGCACAGATACGCAGTATTTT. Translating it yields CSVEYLGGTDTQYF.

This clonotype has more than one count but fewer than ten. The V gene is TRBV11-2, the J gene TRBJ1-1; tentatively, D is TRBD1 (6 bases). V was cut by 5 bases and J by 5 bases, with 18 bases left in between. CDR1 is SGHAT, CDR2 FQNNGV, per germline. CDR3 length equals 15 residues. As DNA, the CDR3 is TGTGCCAGCAGCAAACGTACAGGGACGGGGACTGAAGCTTTCTTT. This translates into CASSKRTGTGTEAFF. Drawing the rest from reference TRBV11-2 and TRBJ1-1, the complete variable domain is EAGVAQSPRYKIIEKRQSVAFWCNPISGHATLYWYQQILGQGPKLLIQFQNNGVVDDSQLPKDRFSAERLKGVDSTLKIQPAKLEDSAVYLCASSKRTGTGTEAFFGQGTRLTVV.

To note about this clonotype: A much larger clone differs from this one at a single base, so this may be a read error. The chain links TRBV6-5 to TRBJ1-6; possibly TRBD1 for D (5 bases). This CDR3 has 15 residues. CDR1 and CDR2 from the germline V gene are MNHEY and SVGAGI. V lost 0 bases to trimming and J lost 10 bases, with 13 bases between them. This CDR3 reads CASSYSDMGGSPLHF. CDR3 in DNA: TGTGCCAGCAGTTACTCGGACATGGGCGGGTCACCCCTCCACTTT.

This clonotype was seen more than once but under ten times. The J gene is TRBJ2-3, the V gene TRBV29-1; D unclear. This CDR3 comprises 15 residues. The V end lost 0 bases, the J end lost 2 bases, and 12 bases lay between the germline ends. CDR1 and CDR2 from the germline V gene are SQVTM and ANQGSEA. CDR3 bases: TGCAGCGTTGAAGATTCGGTGATTTACACAGATACGCAGTATTTT. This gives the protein CSVEDSVIYTDTQYF.

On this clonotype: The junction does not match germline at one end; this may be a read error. The CDR3 nucleotides read TGTGCCAGCAGTTTGGGGACAGGCAGTGAGACCCTGTACTTC. Its translation: CASSLGTGSETLYF. The rearrangement uses TRBV12-3 or TRBV12-4 and TRBJ2-5, with 8 bases lining up with TRBD1. CDR3 length: 14 amino acids.

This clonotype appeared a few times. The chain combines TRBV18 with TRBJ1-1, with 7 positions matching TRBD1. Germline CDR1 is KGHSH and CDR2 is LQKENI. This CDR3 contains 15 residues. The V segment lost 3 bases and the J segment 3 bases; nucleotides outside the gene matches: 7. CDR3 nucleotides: TGTGCCAGCTCACCTTGGGGACAGACTGACACTGAAGCTTTCTTT. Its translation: CASSPWGQTDTEAFF.

CDR3 loop: CASSFREGSTEAFF. The CDR3 DNA is TGTGCCAGCAGCTTCAGGGAGGGATCCACTGAAGCTTTCTTT. The chain has TRBV12-3 or TRBV12-4 and TRBJ1-1; perhaps TRBD1 as D (5 bases). The CDR3 is 14 residues long. Deletions cut 6 bases from V and 4 bases from J, with 15 bases between.

CDR3 loop: CSALQGRHEQFF. CDR3 bases: TGCAGCGCCCTACAGGGGAGGCATGAGCAGTTCTTC. This sequence joins TRBV29-1 and TRBJ2-1, with D maybe TRBD1 (7 bases). CDR1 SQVTM and CDR2 ANQGSEA come from the germline V gene. The CDR3 is 12 amino acids. The V end lost 7 bases, the J end lost 8 bases, and 15 bases lay between the germline ends.

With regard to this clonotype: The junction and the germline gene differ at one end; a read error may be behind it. CDR3 region: CRVETQWGYGYTF. CDR3 DNA: TGCAGAGTTGAAACACAGTGGGGCTATGGCTACACCTTC. The chain links TRBV29-1 to TRBJ1-2, with D hard to call. The CDR3 has 13 residues. Germline assignment: CDR1 SQVTM and CDR2 ANQGSEA.

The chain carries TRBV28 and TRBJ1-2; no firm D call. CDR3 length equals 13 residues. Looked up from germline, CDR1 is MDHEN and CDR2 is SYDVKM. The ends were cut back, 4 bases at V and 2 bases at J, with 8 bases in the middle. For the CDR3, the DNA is TGTGCCAGCAGTTGGGATCCAAACTATGGCTACACCTTC. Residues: CASSWDPNYGYTF.

CDR3 coding DNA: TGCAGTGCTACACCTATTCGAGGGGTTAACTATGGCTACACCTTC. It encodes CSATPIRGVNYGYTF. The V gene is TRBV20-1, the J gene TRBJ1-2; D is perhaps TRBD1 (5 bases). CDR1 is DFQATT and CDR2 is SNEGSKA in the germline V gene (reference sequence). This CDR3 is 15 amino acids long. The germline V and J ends were trimmed by 4 bases and 1 base, with 16 bases remaining between them.

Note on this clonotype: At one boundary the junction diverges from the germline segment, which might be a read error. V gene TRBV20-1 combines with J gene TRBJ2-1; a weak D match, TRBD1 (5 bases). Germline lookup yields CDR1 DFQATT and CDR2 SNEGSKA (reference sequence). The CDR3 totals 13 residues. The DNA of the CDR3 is TGCGGTGCCTGGGGCCTTAGCTACAATGAGCAGTTCTTC. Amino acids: CGAWGLSYNEQFF.

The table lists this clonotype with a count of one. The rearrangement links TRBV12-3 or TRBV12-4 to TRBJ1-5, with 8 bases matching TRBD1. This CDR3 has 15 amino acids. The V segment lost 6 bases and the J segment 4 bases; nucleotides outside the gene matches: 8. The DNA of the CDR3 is TGTGCCAGCAGCCGGATACAGGGGGGGAATCAGCCCCAGCATTTT. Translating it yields CASSRIQGGNQPQHF.

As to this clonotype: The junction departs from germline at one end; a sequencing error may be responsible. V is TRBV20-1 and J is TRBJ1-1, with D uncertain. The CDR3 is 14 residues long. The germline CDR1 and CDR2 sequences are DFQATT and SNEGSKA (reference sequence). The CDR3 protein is CSVRPLDGIAEAFF. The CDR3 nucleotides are TGCAGTGTTAGACCCCTGGACGGGATAGCTGAAGCTTTCTTT.

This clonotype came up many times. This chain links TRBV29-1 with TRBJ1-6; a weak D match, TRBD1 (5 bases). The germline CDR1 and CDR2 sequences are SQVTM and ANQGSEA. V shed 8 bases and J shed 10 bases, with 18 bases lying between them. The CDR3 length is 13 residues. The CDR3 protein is CSTREGLESPLHF. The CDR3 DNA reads TGCAGCACACGTGAGGGGCTGGAATCACCCCTCCACTTT.

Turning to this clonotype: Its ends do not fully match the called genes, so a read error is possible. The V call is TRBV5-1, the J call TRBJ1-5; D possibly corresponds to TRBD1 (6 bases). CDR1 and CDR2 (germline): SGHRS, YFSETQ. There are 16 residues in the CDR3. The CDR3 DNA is TGCGCCAGCAGCTTGCTCGGGACACCTCTCAATCGGCCCCAGCATTTT. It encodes CASSLLGTPLNRPQHF.

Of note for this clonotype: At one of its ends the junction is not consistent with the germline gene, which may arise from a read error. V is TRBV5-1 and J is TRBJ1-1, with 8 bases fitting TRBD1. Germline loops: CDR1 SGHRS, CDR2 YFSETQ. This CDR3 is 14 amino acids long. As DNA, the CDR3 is TGCGCCAGCAGATTGGGACAGGCTAGGACTGAAGCTTTCTTT. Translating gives CASRLGQARTEAFF.

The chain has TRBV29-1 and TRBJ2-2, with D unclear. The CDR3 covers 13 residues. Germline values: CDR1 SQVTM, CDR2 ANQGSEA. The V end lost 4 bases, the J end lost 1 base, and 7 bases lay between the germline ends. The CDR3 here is CSVVPLNTGELFF. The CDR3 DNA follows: TGCAGCGTTGTACCCCTGAACACCGGGGAGCTGTTTTTT.

In DNA form, the CDR3 reads TGTGCCAGCTCCAGGGACTATTTCCAAGAGACCCAGTACTTC. Its translation: CASSRDYFQETQYF. This rearrangement joins TRBV18 to TRBJ2-5; 7 bases line up with TRBD2. Trimming took 6 bases from V and 1 from J; bases not matched to a gene: 5. CDR1 and CDR2 (germline): KGHSH, LQKENI. CDR3 length: 14 amino acids.

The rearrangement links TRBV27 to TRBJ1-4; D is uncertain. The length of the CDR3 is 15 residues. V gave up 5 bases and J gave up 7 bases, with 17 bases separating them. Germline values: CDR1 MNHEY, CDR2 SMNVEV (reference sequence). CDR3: CASSRRTGPSEKLFF. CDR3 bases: TGTGCCAGCAGTAGAAGGACCGGGCCAAGTGAAAAACTGTTTTTT.

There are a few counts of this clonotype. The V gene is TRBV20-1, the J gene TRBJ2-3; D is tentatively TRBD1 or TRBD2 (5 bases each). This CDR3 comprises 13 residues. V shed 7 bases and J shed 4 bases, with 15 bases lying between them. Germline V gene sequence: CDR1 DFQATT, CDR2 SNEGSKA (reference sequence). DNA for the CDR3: TGCAGTGGTGGGGGATTCGGCCCAGATACGCAGTATTTT. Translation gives CSGGGFGPDTQYF.

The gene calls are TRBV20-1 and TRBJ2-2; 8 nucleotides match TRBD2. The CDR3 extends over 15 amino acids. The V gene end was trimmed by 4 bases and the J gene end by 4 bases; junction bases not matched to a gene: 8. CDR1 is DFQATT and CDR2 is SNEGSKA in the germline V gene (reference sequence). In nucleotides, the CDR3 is TGCAGTGCTACGCCGGGACTAGATATCACCGGGGAGCTGTTTTTT. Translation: CSATPGLDITGELFF.

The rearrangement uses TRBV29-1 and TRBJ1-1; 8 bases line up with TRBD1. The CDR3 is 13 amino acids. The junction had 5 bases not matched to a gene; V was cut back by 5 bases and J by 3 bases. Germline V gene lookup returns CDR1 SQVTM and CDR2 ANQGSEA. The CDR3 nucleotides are TGCAGCGTTCAGGACAGGGTGGACACTGAAGCTTTCTTT. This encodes CSVQDRVDTEAFF.

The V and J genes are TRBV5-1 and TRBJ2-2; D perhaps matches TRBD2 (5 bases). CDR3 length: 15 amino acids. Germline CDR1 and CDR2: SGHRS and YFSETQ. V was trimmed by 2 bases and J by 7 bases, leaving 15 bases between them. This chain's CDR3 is CASSFFLRAYGELFF. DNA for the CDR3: TGCGCCAGCAGCTTCTTCTTGCGGGCCTACGGGGAGCTGTTTTTT.

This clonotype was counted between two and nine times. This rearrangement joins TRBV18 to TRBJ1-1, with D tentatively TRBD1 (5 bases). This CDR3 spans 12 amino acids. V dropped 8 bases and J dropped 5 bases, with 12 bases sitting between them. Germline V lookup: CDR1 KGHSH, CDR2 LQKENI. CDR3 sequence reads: CASGGEGTEAFF. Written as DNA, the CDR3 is TGTGCCAGCGGGGGGGAGGGGACTGAAGCTTTCTTT.

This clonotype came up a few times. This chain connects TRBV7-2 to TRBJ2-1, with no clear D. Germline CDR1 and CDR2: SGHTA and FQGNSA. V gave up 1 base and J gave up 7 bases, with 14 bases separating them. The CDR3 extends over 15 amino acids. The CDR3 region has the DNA TGTGCCAGCAGCTTAGGTTCGCCGACGAGAAATGAGCAGTTCTTC. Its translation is CASSLGSPTRNEQFF.

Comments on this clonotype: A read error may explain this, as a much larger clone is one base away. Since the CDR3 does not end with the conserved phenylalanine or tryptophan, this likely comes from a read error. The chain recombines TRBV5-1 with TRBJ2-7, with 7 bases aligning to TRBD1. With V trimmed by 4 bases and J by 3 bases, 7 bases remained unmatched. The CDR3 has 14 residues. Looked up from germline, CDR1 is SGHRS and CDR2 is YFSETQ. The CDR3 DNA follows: TGCGCCAGCAGCCCGGGACAGAGCAACTACGAGCAGTACTTA. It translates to CASSPGQSNYEQYL.

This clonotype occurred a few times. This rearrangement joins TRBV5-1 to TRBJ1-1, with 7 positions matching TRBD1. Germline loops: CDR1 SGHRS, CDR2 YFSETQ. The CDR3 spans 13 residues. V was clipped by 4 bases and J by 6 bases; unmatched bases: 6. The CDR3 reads CASSHGTAAEAFF. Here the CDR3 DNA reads TGCGCCAGCAGCCATGGGACAGCAGCTGAAGCTTTCTTT.

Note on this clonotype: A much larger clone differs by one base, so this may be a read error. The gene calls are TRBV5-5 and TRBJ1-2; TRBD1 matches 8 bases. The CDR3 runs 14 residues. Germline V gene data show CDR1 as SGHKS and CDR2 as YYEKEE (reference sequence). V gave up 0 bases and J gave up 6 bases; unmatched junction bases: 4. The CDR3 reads CASSLGQGFHGYTF. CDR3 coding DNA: TGTGCCAGCAGCTTGGGACAGGGGTTCCATGGCTACACCTTC.

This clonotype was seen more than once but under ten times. The CDR3, as DNA: TGTGCCAGCAGTTACTCGTACAGGGGGCCCTATGGCTACACCTTC. As protein: CASSYSYRGPYGYTF. This chain connects TRBV6-5 to TRBJ1-2; 9 bases are shared with TRBD1. The CDR3 has 15 residues. Trimming took 0 bases from V and 4 from J; bases not matched to a gene: 3. CDR1 is MNHEY, CDR2 SVGAGI, per germline.

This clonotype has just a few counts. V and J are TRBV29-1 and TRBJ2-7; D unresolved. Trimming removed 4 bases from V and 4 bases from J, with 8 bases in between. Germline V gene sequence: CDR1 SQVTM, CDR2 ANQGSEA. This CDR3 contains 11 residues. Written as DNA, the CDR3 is TGCAGCGTTGGGGATGGTTACGAGCAGTACTTC. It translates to CSVGDGYEQYF.

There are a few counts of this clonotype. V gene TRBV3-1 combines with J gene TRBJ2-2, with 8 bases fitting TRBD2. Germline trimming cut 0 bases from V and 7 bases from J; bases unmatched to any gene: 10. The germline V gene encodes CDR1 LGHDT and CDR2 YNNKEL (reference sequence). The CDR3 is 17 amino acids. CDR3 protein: CASSQDWQRGRYGELFF. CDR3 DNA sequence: TGTGCCAGCAGCCAAGATTGGCAGCGGGGGAGGTACGGGGAGCTGTTTTTT.